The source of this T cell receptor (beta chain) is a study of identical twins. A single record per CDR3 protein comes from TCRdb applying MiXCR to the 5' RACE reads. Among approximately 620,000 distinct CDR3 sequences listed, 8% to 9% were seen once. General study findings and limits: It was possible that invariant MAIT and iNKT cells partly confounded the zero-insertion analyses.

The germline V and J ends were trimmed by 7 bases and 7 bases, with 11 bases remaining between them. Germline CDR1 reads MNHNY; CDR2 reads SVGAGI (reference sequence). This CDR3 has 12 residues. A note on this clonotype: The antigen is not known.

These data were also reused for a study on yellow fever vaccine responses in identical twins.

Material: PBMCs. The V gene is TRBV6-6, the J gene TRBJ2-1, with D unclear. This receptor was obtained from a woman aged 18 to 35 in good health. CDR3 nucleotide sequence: TGTGCCAGCACCGCGACTGGAAATGAGCAGTTCTTC. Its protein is CASTATGNEQFF.